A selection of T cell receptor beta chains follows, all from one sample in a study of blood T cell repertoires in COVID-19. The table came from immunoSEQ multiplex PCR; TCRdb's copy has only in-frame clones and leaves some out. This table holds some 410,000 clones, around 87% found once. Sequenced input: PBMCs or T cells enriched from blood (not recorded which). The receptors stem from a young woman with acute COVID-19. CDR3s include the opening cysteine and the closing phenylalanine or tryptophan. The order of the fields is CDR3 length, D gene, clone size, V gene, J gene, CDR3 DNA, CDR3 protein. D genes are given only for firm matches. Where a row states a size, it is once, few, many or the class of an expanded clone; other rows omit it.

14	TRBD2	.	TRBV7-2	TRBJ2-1	TGTGCCAGCAGCTTAACAGCGGGGTACAATGAGCAGTTCTTC	CASSLTAGYNEQFF
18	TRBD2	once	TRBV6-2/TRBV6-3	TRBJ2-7	TGTGCCAGCAGTTACTCCGGACTAGCGGGGGGGGTCGGCTACGAGCAGTACTTC	CASSYSGLAGGVGYEQYF
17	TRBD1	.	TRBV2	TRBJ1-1	TGTGCCAGCAGTGAAGCGGGACAGGGACGCCGCGGCACTGAAGCTTTCTTT	CASSEAGQGRRGTEAFF
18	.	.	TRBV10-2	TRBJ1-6	TGCGCCAGCAGTGAGTTCCGTCCGGGGTCAAGGGGAGGTTCACCCCTCCACTTT	CASSEFRPGSRGGSPLHF
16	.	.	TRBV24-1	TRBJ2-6	TGTGCCACCAGTGACGCGGAATCCTCTGGGGCCAACGTCCTGACTTTC	CATSDAESSGANVLTF
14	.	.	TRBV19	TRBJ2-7	TGTGCCAGTAGTATAGGCAGACAGGACTACGAGCAGTACTTC	CASSIGRQDYEQYF
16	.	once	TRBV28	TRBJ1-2	TGTGCCAGCAGTGCCGACATGGCCGGGGGGATTTATGGCTACACCTTC	CASSADMAGGIYGYTF
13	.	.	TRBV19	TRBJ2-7	TGTGCCAGTAGTATCTCACCTACCTACGAGCAGTACTTC	CASSISPTYEQYF
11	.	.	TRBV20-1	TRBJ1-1	TGCAGTGCTAGAGTTCTCGGGGAAGCTTTCTTT	CSARVLGEAFF
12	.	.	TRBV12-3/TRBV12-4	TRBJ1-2	TGTGCCAGCAGTTTATATCAGGGTGGCTACACCTTC	CASSLYQGGYTF
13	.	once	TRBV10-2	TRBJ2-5	TGCGCCACCAGCCCAGCGCGGCGAGAGACCCAGTACTTC	CATSPARRETQYF
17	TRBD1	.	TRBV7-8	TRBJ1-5	TGTGCCAGCAGCTTAGTGGAGGGACAGCCGAGCAATCAGCCCCAGCATTTT	CASSLVEGQPSNQPQHF
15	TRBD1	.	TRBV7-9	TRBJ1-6	TGTGCCAGCAGCTCTAAGGACAGGGGTAATTCACCCCTCCACTTT	CASSSKDRGNSPLHF
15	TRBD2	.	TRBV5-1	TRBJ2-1	TGCGCCAGCAGTTCAGGGACTAGCGACTACAATGAGCAGTTCTTC	CASSSGTSDYNEQFF
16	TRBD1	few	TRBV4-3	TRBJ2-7	TGCGCCAGCAGCCAAGAGTCGGCAGGGGGTTCCTACGAGCAGTACTTC	CASSQESAGGSYEQYF
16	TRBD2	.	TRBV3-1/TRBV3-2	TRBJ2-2	TGTGCCAGCAGCTGGCGGACTAGCGGGGGTACCGGGGAGCTGTTTTTT	CASSWRTSGGTGELFF
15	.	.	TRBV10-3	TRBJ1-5	TGTGCCATCAGTGAGTCGGGGCCGAACAATCAGCCCCAGCATTTT	CAISESGPNNQPQHF
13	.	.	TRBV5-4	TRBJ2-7	TGTGCCAGCAGCCCCTCCCCGGGATACGAGCAGTACTTC	CASSPSPGYEQYF
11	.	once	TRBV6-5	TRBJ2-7	TGTGCCAGCTCCTGGTCCGGCGAGCAGTACTTC	CASSWSGEQYF
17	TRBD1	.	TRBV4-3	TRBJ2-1	TGCGCCAGCAGCCCGAGAGGGACAGGGGTTTCCTACAATGAGCAGTTCTTC	CASSPRGTGVSYNEQFF
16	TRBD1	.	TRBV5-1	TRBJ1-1	TGCGCCAGCAGCCACCGGGACAGGGTGCTGAACACTGAAGCTTTCTTT	CASSHRDRVLNTEAFF
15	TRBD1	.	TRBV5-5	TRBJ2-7	TGTGCCAGCAGAACCGGGACAGGGGAGACCTACGAGCAGTACTTC	CASRTGTGETYEQYF
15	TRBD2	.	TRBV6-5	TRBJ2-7	TGTGCCAGCAGTTACCTAGCGGGGCCGCTCCACGAGCAGTACTTC	CASSYLAGPLHEQYF
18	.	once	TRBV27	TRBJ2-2	TGTGCCAGCAGTTTTCGGTTACAGGAGGGCGCGAACACCGGGGAGCTGTTTTTT	CASSFRLQEGANTGELFF
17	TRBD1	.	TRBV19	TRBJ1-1	TGTGCCAGTAGTCCCGGACAGGGCGTCTTACCGAACACTGAAGCTTTCTTT	CASSPGQGVLPNTEAFF
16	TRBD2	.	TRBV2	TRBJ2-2	TGTGCCAGCACTGGGGGTAGCGGGGGATACACCGGGGAGCTGTTTTTT	CASTGGSGGYTGELFF
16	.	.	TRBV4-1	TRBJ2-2	TGCGCCAGCAGCCAAGATAATGGACTCAACACCGGGGAGCTGTTTTTT	CASSQDNGLNTGELFF
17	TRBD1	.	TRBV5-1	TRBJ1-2	TGCGCCAGCAGGCTGACCGAGGGGGCATCCGGTCTCTATGGCTACACCTTC	CASRLTEGASGLYGYTF
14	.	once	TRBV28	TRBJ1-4	TGTGCCAGCAGTTTAATCATGAGAGATGAAAAACTGTTTTTT	CASSLIMRDEKLFF
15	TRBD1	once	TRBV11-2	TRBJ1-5	TGTGCCAGCAGTCGTAGTGGGACAGGGAATCAGCCCCAGCATTTT	CASSRSGTGNQPQHF
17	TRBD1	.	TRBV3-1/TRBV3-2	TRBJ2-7	TGTGCCAGCAGCCAAGATTTCGGGGACAGGGGAAGAAACGAGCAGTACTTC	CASSQDFGDRGRNEQYF
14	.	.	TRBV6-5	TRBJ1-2	TGTGCCAGCAGTCCACTTTACTCTAACTATGGCTACACCTTC	CASSPLYSNYGYTF
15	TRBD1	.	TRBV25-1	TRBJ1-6	TGTGCCAGCAGTGAAGCGACAGGGGGAAGTTCACCCCTCCACTTT	CASSEATGGSSPLHF
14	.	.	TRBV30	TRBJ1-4	TGTGCCTGGAGTTCGACAGCCGAGGATGAAAAACTGTTTTTT	CAWSSTAEDEKLFF
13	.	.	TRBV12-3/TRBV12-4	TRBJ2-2	TGTGCCAGTATGGGAGCGCTCCCCGGGGAGCTGTTTTTT	CASMGALPGELFF
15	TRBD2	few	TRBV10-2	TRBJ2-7	TGCGCCAGCAGAGCCTGGACTAGCGGGCCCTACGAGCAGTACTTC	CASRAWTSGPYEQYF
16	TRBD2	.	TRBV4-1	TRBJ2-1	TGCGCCAGCAGCCACCCCGGGACTAGCCGTTACAATGAGCAGTTCTTC	CASSHPGTSRYNEQFF